The entry below gives a single T cell receptor beta chain sequence along with its context. Its specificity is unknown. In the naive CD8 group, cells lacked CD45RO and were positively selected for CCR7, so terminally differentiated effector memory CD45RA+ cells were left out. These data are taken from a study of shared clonotypes between healthy human individuals. On the study more broadly: CD8 memory received one plate per donor, CD8 naive two, CD4 memory three and CD4 naive three. Study-level results: Rarefaction curves obtained for sorted subsets showed sequencing incomplete despite large depth. Represented diversity (both genetic and exposure-history) was limited by the small number of donors.

In the source study's methods: Junction-only immunoSEQ data arrived without quality scores, meaning filtering differed. Assay: immunoSEQ multiplex PCR; the TCRdb copy retains only in-frame clones and omits some. That table gives V, J and clone size, and the DNA gave D and trimming. Seen here are approximately 810,000 clones, around 92% observed once, and the top ten hold about 25%. V was pared by 1 base and J by 2 bases, with 12 bases between. The length of the CDR3 is 15 residues. The germline gives CDR1 LGHNA, CDR2 YSLEER. The sequenced material came from naive CD8+ T cells sorted from blood. V usage is TRBV4-3 and J usage is TRBJ2-7; D may match TRBD1 or TRBD2 (5 bases each). The receptor comes from a man in his thirties or forties in good health. CDR3 sequence reads: CASSQGNGAPYEQYF. CDR3 bases: TGCGCCAGCAGCCAAGGGAACGGGGCCCCCTACGAGCAGTACTTC.